The 17 T cell receptor beta chains in this list originate from one sample, sequenced in a study of shared clonotypes between healthy human individuals. Only in-frame clones appear in the TCRdb table, and some are missing; sequencing was by immunoSEQ multiplex PCR. This sample has about a million clones, with roughly 77% found just once. Sequenced sample: memory CD4+ T cells from PBMCs. Subset denoted: CD45RA-negative fraction. All receptors derive from a man between 18 and 35 years old in good health. Some clones in this sample may be carry-over from other donors' samples.

The chain links TRBV7-3 to TRBJ1-6, with TRBD1 as a possible D gene (6 bases). The CDR3 is 14 residues long. The germline V gene has CDR1 SGHTA and CDR2 FQGTGA. Trimming removed 4 bases at V and 6 bases at J, with 10 bases between. This chain's CDR3 is CASSSGHPNSPLHF. As DNA, the CDR3 is TGTGCCAGCAGCTCGGGACATCCTAATTCACCCCTCCACTTT.

The genes are TRBV2 and TRBJ2-6, with 7 bases fitting TRBD1. The germline V gene has CDR1 SNHLY and CDR2 FYNNEI. CDR3 length: 15 amino acids. J was trimmed by 0 bases and V by 7 bases; bases with no gene match: 3. The CDR3 sequence: CASTGQLSGANVLTF. The CDR3 DNA reads as TGTGCCAGCACGGGACAGCTCTCTGGGGCCAACGTCCTGACTTTC.

This rearrangement joins TRBV19 to TRBJ1-2; 9 nucleotides agree with TRBD1. Losses at the gene ends were 4 bases for V and 4 bases for J; bases not matched to a gene: 4. The germline V gene has CDR1 LNHDA and CDR2 SQIVND (reference sequence). This CDR3 contains 14 residues. The CDR3 DNA is TGTGCCAGTAGTAGGGACAGGGAATCCTATGGCTACACCTTC. Protein: CASSRDRESYGYTF.

V and J are TRBV19 and TRBJ1-2, with unresolved D. This CDR3 comprises 13 residues. Germline V gene lookup returns CDR1 LNHDA and CDR2 SQIVND (reference sequence). V lost 8 bases, J lost 6 bases, and 16 bases lay in between. This chain's CDR3 is CASAPSGTDGYTF. In nucleotides, the CDR3 is TGTGCCAGTGCTCCTTCGGGAACCGATGGCTACACCTTC.

The V call is TRBV11-2, the J call TRBJ2-1; TRBD2 aligns across 10 bases. The CDR3 is 17 amino acids. Germline lookup yields CDR1 SGHAT and CDR2 FQNNGV. J lost 2 bases, V lost 4 bases, and 8 bases had no gene match. The CDR3 protein is CASSYRSGRVAYNEQFF. The DNA for the CDR3 is TGTGCCAGCAGCTATAGAAGCGGGAGGGTGGCCTACAATGAGCAGTTCTTC. The full variable domain, in which reference TRBV11-2 and TRBJ2-1 provide the parts outside the CDR3, is EAGVAQSPRYKIIEKRQSVAFWCNPISGHATLYWYQQILGQGPKLLIQFQNNGVVDDSQLPKDRFSAERLKGVDSTLKIQPAKLEDSAVYLCASSYRSGRVAYNEQFFGPGTRLTVL.

For this clone: Just one base apart from a much larger clone, this may be a read error. Other DNA sequences in the sample encode the same CDR3. This sequence joins TRBV29-1 and TRBJ1-2; D is ambiguous. Trimming stripped 0 bases from V and 7 bases from J, with 3 bases between. The CDR3 is 10 amino acids. Germline V gene data show CDR1 as SQVTM and CDR2 as ANQGSEA. CDR3 region: CSVEEGGYTF. CDR3 DNA sequence: TGCAGCGTTGAAGAGGGTGGCTACACCTTC.

The chain uses TRBV7-8 and TRBJ1-5; the match to TRBD1 covers 10 bases. Germline-derived CDR1 and CDR2 are SGHVS and FQNEAQ. The J segment lost 9 bases and the V segment lost 0 bases, leaving 8 bases of the junction unmatched. The CDR3 spans 16 residues. The chain's CDR3 is CASSLADRGTGRPQHF. For the CDR3, the DNA is TGTGCCAGCAGCTTAGCGGACAGGGGGACCGGTCGGCCCCAGCATTTT. Full variable domain (missing parts from reference TRBV7-8 and TRBJ1-5): GAGVSQSPRYKVAKRGQDVALRCDPISGHVSLFWYQQALGQGPEFLTYFQNEAQLDKSGLPSDRFFAERPEGSVSTLKIQRTQQEDSAVYLCASSLADRGTGRPQHFGDGTRLSIL.

The chain has TRBV6-1 and TRBJ1-1, with TRBD1 identical over 8 bases. CDR3 size: 17 residues. Germline V gene data show CDR1 as MNHNS and CDR2 as SASEGT. V lost 2 bases to trimming and J lost 8 bases; unmatched junction nucleotides: 16. CDR3 DNA: TGTGCCAGCAGTGAATACCTGATTGGACAGGGATTAACAGAAGCTTTCTTT. Encoded protein: CASSEYLIGQGLTEAFF.

This clone appeared once. This chain uses TRBV30 with TRBJ2-2, with a tentative D call TRBD2 (6 bases). Trimming left V 3 bases short and J 4 bases short, with 15 bases between. The CDR3 has 15 amino acids. Germline assignment: CDR1 GTSNPN and CDR2 SVGIG (reference sequence). The CDR3 loop reads CAWRSGERRTGELFF. The CDR3 DNA reads as TGTGCCTGGAGGTCGGGGGAGCGGCGCACCGGGGAGCTGTTTTTT. The entire variable domain, with the rest obtained from reference TRBV30 and TRBJ2-2, is as follows: SQTIHQWPATLVQPVGSPLSLECTVEGTSNPNLYWYRQAAGRGLQLLFYSVGIGQISSEVPQNLSASRPQDRQFILSSKKLLLSDSGFYLCAWRSGERRTGELFFGEGSRLTVL.

The chain recombines TRBV19 with TRBJ2-3, with D unclear. CDR1 is LNHDA and CDR2 is SQIVND in the germline V gene (reference sequence). The CDR3 sequence is 15 residues long. Trimming left V 5 bases short and J 0 bases short, with 12 bases between. CDR3 loop: CASSGSSPSTDTQYF. The CDR3 DNA reads as TGTGCCAGTAGTGGGTCTTCTCCCAGCACAGATACGCAGTATTTT.

V and J are TRBV5-1 and TRBJ2-7; TRBD2 aligns across 7 bases. With V trimmed by 2 bases and J by 3 bases, 5 bases remained unmatched. CDR1 SGHRS and CDR2 YFSETQ come from the germline V gene. This CDR3 has 14 amino acids. CDR3 protein: CASSFGGGDYEQYF. In nucleotides, the CDR3 is TGCGCCAGCAGCTTCGGGGGAGGGGACTACGAGCAGTACTTC. Drawing the rest from reference TRBV5-1 and TRBJ2-7, the complete variable domain is KAGVTQTPRYLIKTRGQQVTLSCSPISGHRSVSWYQQTPGQGLQFLFEYFSETQRNKGNFPGRFSGRQFSNSRSEMNVSTLELGDSALYLCASSFGGGDYEQYFGPGTRLTVT.

This clone was detected only a few times. The chain carries TRBV5-1 and TRBJ2-2; 7 positions agree with TRBD2. Trimming removed 3 bases from V and 1 base from J; junction bases left unmatched: 18. Germline V lookup: CDR1 SGHRS, CDR2 YFSETQ. The length of the CDR3 is 20 residues. Here the CDR3 reads CASSSPGGPPAGRNTGELFF. CDR3 in DNA: TGCGCCAGCAGCTCACCCGGCGGCCCCCCAGCGGGAAGGAACACCGGGGAGCTGTTTTTT.

Remarks on this clone: This specimen includes other DNA sequences encoding the same CDR3. The chain couples TRBV6-6 to TRBJ2-7, with D possibly matching TRBD1 (6 bases). Germline-derived CDR1 and CDR2 are MNHNY and SVGAGI (reference sequence). CDR3 length: 15 residues. The V gene lost 0 bases and the J gene lost 3 bases, with 12 bases spanning the gap. The CDR3 DNA is TGTGCCAGCAGTTACTCGCCTCAAGGGGGCTACGAGCAGTACTTC. Its translation: CASSYSPQGGYEQYF.

The rearrangement links TRBV5-4 to TRBJ2-1; TRBD2 aligns across 8 bases. V trimming: 4 bases; J trimming: 4 bases; junction bases outside the gene matches: 7. The CDR3 sequence is 15 residues long. Germline CDR1 is SGHNT and CDR2 is YYREEE (reference sequence). The DNA of the CDR3 is TGTGCCAGCAGCCCGGGGGGGCTTGCATACAATGAGCAGTTCTTC. This gives the protein CASSPGGLAYNEQFF.

The V call is TRBV4-2, the J call TRBJ2-3; the D gene is possibly TRBD2 (5 bases). V gave up 0 bases and J gave up 5 bases, with 15 bases separating them. This CDR3 spans 16 amino acids. Germline CDR1 is LGHNA and CDR2 is YNFKEQ. The CDR3 is CASSQDPGRTVDTQYF. The CDR3 region has the DNA TGTGCCAGCAGCCAAGATCCGGGAAGGACGGTAGATACGCAGTATTTT.

This chain links TRBV18 with TRBJ1-5; D perhaps matches TRBD1 (5 bases). CDR3 size: 15 residues. Germline V gives CDR1 KGHSH, CDR2 LQKENI. The ends were cut back, 6 bases at V and 2 bases at J, with 14 bases in the middle. The CDR3 region has the DNA TGTGCCAGCTCGGGCTCGGGGGACGGCAATCAGCCCCAGCATTTT. Its protein is CASSGSGDGNQPQHF. Variable domain in full (rest from reference TRBV18 and TRBJ1-5): NAGVMQNPRHLVRRRGQEARLRCSPMKGHSHVYWYRQLPEEGLKFMVYLQKENIIDESGMPKERFSAEFPKEGPSILRIQQVVRGDSAAYFCASSGSGDGNQPQHFGDGTRLSIL.

V and J are TRBV25-1 and TRBJ2-1; 10 bases map to TRBD2. This CDR3 has 14 residues. Trimming took 6 bases from V and 3 from J; bases not matched to a gene: 2. Germline V CDR1 and CDR2: MGHDK, SYGVNS. The CDR3: CASSLAGDYNEQFF. The DNA for the CDR3 is TGTGCCAGCAGCCTAGCGGGGGACTACAATGAGCAGTTCTTC.